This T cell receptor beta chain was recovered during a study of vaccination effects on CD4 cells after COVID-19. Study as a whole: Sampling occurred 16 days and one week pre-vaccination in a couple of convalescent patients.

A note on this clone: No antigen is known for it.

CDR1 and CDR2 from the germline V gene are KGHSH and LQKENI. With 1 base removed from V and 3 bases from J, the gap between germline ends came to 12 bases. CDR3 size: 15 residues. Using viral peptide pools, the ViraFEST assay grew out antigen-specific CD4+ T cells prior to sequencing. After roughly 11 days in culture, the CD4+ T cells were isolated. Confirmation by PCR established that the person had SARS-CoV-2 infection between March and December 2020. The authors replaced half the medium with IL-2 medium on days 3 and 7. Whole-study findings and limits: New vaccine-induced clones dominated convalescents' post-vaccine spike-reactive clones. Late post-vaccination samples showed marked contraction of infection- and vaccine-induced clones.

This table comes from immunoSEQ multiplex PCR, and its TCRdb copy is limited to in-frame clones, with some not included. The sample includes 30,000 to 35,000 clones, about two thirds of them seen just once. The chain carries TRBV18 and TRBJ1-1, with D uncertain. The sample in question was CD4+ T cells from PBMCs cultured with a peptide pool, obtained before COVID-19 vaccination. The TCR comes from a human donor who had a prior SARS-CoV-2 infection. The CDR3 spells CASSPQTGWDTEAFF. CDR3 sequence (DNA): TGTGCCAGCTCACCACAGACGGGGTGGGACACTGAAGCTTTCTTT.